A selection of T cell receptor beta chains follows, all from one sample in a study of blood T cell repertoires in COVID-19. The data were produced by immunoSEQ multiplex PCR, yet TCRdb's version contains in-frame clones alone and is incomplete. In the table there are around 230,000 clones, approximately 85% of which are singletons. The sequenced material came from peripheral blood. These receptors came from a man between 45 and 60 years old with COVID-19, enrolled during active disease. Each CDR3 is given with its conserved first and last residue. The D gene is left open where the match is weak. Clone size is given for some rows only: seen once, a few or many times, or a class if the clone is expanded.

J gene: TRBJ2-7
clone size: -
V gene: TRBV11-2
D gene: -
CDR3 DNA: TGTGCCAGCAGCTCACAGGGTAGGGAGCAGTACTTC
CDR3 protein: CASSSQGREQYF

J gene: TRBJ2-2
clone size: -
V gene: TRBV7-2
D gene: TRBD2
CDR3 DNA: TGTGCCAGCAGCTTATTTATAGCGGGGGGCCCGAACACCGGGGAGCTGTTTTTT
CDR3 protein: CASSLFIAGGPNTGELFF

J gene: TRBJ2-2
clone size: -
V gene: TRBV5-1
D gene: TRBD1
CDR3 DNA: TGCGCCAGCGGGGAGAGGGGGCGCGGCACCGGGGAGCTGTTTTTT
CDR3 protein: CASGERGRGTGELFF

J gene: TRBJ2-2
clone size: -
V gene: TRBV9
D gene: -
CDR3 DNA: TGTGCCAGCAGCGTAGGGGGCTCCGCAGACTACACCGGGGAGCTGTTTTTT
CDR3 protein: CASSVGGSADYTGELFF

J gene: TRBJ2-1
clone size: -
V gene: TRBV24-1
D gene: TRBD1
CDR3 DNA: TGTGCCACCAGTGACTTGACAGGGGTGAATGAGCAGTTCTTC
CDR3 protein: CATSDLTGVNEQFF

J gene: TRBJ1-5
clone size: -
V gene: TRBV6-6
D gene: TRBD1
CDR3 DNA: TGTGCCAGCAGTTACCTCGGACAGGGATTAAATCAGCCCCAGCATTTT
CDR3 protein: CASSYLGQGLNQPQHF

J gene: TRBJ2-6
clone size: -
V gene: TRBV28
D gene: -
CDR3 DNA: TGTGCCAGCAGTTTACGAGGGCTGTATGGGGCCAACGTCCTGACTTTC
CDR3 protein: CASSLRGLYGANVLTF

J gene: TRBJ1-1
clone size: -
V gene: TRBV27
D gene: TRBD1
CDR3 DNA: TGTGCCAGCAGTATTGGACAGGGACTGAACACTGAAGCTTTCTTT
CDR3 protein: CASSIGQGLNTEAFF

J gene: TRBJ1-6
clone size: -
V gene: TRBV4-2
D gene: -
CDR3 DNA: TGTGCCAGCAGCTACCAACTTCCGCAAAGCTCCTATAATTCACCCCTCCACTTT
CDR3 protein: CASSYQLPQSSYNSPLHF

J gene: TRBJ2-3
clone size: -
V gene: TRBV12-5
D gene: -
CDR3 DNA: TGTGCTAGTGGTTTGGCATGGTTAGGGGTTAGCACAGATACGCAGTATTTT
CDR3 protein: CASGLAWLGVSTDTQYF

J gene: TRBJ1-6
clone size: -
V gene: TRBV27
D gene: TRBD1
CDR3 DNA: TGTGCCAGCAGGTCGGACAGGGGTTTTGGTTCACCCCTCCACTTT
CDR3 protein: CASRSDRGFGSPLHF

J gene: TRBJ1-3
clone size: -
V gene: TRBV5-1
D gene: -
CDR3 DNA: TGCGCCAGCAGCTTGGAGCCCGGGACTGGAAACACCATATATTTT
CDR3 protein: CASSLEPGTGNTIYF

J gene: TRBJ1-3
clone size: many
V gene: TRBV5-4
D gene: -
CDR3 DNA: TGTGCCAGCAGCCACAACCTGAGACAGCGGACAGAGGCCATATATTTT
CDR3 protein: CASSHNLRQRTEAIYF

J gene: TRBJ2-2
clone size: -
V gene: TRBV7-3
D gene: -
CDR3 DNA: TGTGCCAGCAGCTTATACGGGACAACGAACACCGGGGAGCTGTTTTTT
CDR3 protein: CASSLYGTTNTGELFF

J gene: TRBJ2-3
clone size: -
V gene: TRBV9
D gene: TRBD1
CDR3 DNA: TGTGCCAGCAGCGTAGAGAACACAGGGGAGTGGGGCACAGATACGCAGTATTTT
CDR3 protein: CASSVENTGEWGTDTQYF

J gene: TRBJ1-6
clone size: -
V gene: TRBV7-3
D gene: TRBD1
CDR3 DNA: TGTGCCAGCAGCCAGATCAGAAGGACAGGGGAAGTCTGGGCCTATAATTCACCCCTCCACTTT
CDR3 protein: CASSQIRRTGEVWAYNSPLHF

J gene: TRBJ2-4
clone size: -
V gene: TRBV7-8
D gene: -
CDR3 DNA: TGTGCCAGCAGCTTCAGGGATGTCAACATTCAGTACTTC
CDR3 protein: CASSFRDVNIQYF

J gene: TRBJ2-1
clone size: -
V gene: TRBV19
D gene: -
CDR3 DNA: TGTGCCAGTAGTACGTCCAGGGAAGTGGGACACGAGCAGTTCTTC
CDR3 protein: CASSTSREVGHEQFF

J gene: TRBJ2-5
clone size: few
V gene: TRBV12-3/TRBV12-4
D gene: -
CDR3 DNA: TGTGCCAGCAGTTTAGGCGGGTCGGTAAAGTACTTC
CDR3 protein: CASSLGGSVKYF

J gene: TRBJ2-3
clone size: -
V gene: TRBV27
D gene: TRBD1
CDR3 DNA: TGTGCCAGCAGTGGGAGACAGGGTACAGATACGCAGTATTTT
CDR3 protein: CASSGRQGTDTQYF

J gene: TRBJ2-7
clone size: few
V gene: TRBV28
D gene: -
CDR3 DNA: TGTGCCAGCAGTTTTTTGGGGAGGGGAGGGGGCGAGCAGTACTTC
CDR3 protein: CASSFLGRGGGEQYF

J gene: TRBJ1-5
clone size: -
V gene: TRBV9
D gene: -
CDR3 DNA: TGTGCCAGCAGCGTACAGGGTACTGGTCAGCCCCAGCATTTT
CDR3 protein: CASSVQGTGQPQHF